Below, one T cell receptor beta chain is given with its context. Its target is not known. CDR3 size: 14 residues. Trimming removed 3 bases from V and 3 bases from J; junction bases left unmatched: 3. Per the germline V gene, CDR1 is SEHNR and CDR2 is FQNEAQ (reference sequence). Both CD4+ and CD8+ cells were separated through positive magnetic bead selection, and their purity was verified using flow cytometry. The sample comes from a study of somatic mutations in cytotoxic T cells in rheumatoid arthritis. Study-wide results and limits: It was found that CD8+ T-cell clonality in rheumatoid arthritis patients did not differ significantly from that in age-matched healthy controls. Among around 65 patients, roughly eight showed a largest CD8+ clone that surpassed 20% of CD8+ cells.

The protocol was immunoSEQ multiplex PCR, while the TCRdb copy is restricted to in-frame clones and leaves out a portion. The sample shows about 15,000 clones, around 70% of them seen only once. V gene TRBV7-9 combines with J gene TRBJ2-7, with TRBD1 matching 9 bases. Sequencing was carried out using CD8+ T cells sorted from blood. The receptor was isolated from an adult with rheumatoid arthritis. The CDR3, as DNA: TGTGCCAGCAGCTTTGGGACAGGGCACTACGAGCAGTACTTC. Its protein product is CASSFGTGHYEQYF.